This entry lists 32 T cell receptor beta chains sequenced from one sample in a study of cytomegalovirus exposure and HLA in healthy donors. It was with 60 Vbeta and 13 Jbeta primers that the PCR ran. Method: immunoSEQ multiplex PCR; TCRdb's copy keeps in-frame clones and lacks some. Found here are about 120,000 clones, approximately 67% of them singletons; the top ten hold almost 8.5%. Sequencing used PBMCs. All receptors derive from a man between 18 and 35 years old in good health and CMV-seropositive.

The rearrangement joins TRBV10-3 to TRBJ1-1, with D perhaps matching TRBD1 (5 bases). Trimming took 10 bases from V and 5 from J, leaving 11 bases between them. Looked up from germline, CDR1 is ENHRY and CDR2 is SYGVKD. CDR3 size: 11 residues. CDR3 bases: TGTGCCAGACGGGGGGGTACTGAAGCTTTCTTT. Protein sequence: CARRGGTEAFF.

The CDR3 here is CASSSADSYEQYV. The CDR3 nucleotides read TGTGCCAGCAGTTCGGCAGACTCCTACGAGCAGTACGTC. The gene calls are TRBV28 and TRBJ2-7; no firm D call. The CDR3 extends over 13 amino acids. Germline loops: CDR1 MDHEN, CDR2 SYDVKM. Trimming removed 4 bases at V and 0 bases at J, with 7 bases between.

The rearrangement links TRBV6-4 to TRBJ1-2; D gene unclear. The germline V and J ends were trimmed by 3 bases and 2 bases, with 7 bases remaining between them. CDR1 and CDR2 from the germline V gene are MRHNA and SNTAGT. This CDR3 is built from 13 residues. For the CDR3, the DNA is TGTGCCAGCAGTGAACAGCACAACTATGGCTACACCTTC. Protein: CASSEQHNYGYTF.

V is TRBV19 and J is TRBJ2-2; 10 nucleotides align to TRBD2. This CDR3 comprises 17 residues. Germline V gene data show CDR1 as LNHDA and CDR2 as SQIVND (reference sequence). The trim removed 3 bases at V and 6 bases at J, leaving 10 bases unmatched. In DNA form, the CDR3 reads TGTGCCAGTAGTATCCCCCCGCTAGCGGGGGTCGCCGGGGAGCTGTTTTTT. Translating gives CASSIPPLAGVAGELFF.

V and J are TRBV19 and TRBJ1-2; no firm D call. The CDR3 totals 13 residues. Germline V gives CDR1 LNHDA, CDR2 SQIVND (reference sequence). Between the trimmed V and J ends, which lost 3 bases and 6 bases, there was a span of 11 bases. For the CDR3, the DNA is TGTGCCAGTAGTATGCGGGAAGTGGATGGCTACACCTTC. This translates into CASSMREVDGYTF.

The chain recombines TRBV25-1 with TRBJ1-1; a possible D gene is TRBD1 (5 bases). There are 16 residues in the CDR3. Germline V gives CDR1 MGHDK, CDR2 SYGVNS. V lost 1 base, J lost 1 base, and 13 bases lay in between. CDR3 amino acids: CASSESYQGGNTEAFF. The CDR3 coding sequence is TGTGCCAGCAGTGAATCCTATCAGGGAGGGAACACTGAAGCTTTCTTT.

This clone was seen a handful of times. CDR3 DNA: TGCGCCAGCAGTGAGAAGGCGGGGGGCGGAAACACTGAAGCTTTCTTT. Its protein product is CASSEKAGGGNTEAFF. V and J are TRBV10-1 and TRBJ1-1, with a weak D call TRBD1 (6 bases). V lost 2 bases to trimming and J lost 2 bases, with 15 bases between them. Germline V gene data show CDR1 as WNHNN and CDR2 as SYGVQD (reference sequence). The CDR3 has 16 residues.

The V and J genes are TRBV28 and TRBJ1-6, with D perhaps matching TRBD1 (6 bases). V was shortened by 4 bases and J by 6 bases, with 16 bases between the two germline ends. The CDR3 contains 16 residues. Germline values: CDR1 MDHEN, CDR2 SYDVKM. DNA of the CDR3: TGTGCCAGCAGTTCCCACCCAGGGGTACTTAATTCACCCCTCCACTTT. It specifies CASSSHPGVLNSPLHF.

This sequence joins TRBV5-1 and TRBJ1-1; no firm D call. Germline V gives CDR1 SGHRS, CDR2 YFSETQ. Trimming removed 4 bases at V and 6 bases at J, with 19 bases between. The length of the CDR3 is 15 residues. CDR3 bases: TGCGCCAGCAGCCCCACCCTCCGAGGGTACGCTGAAGCTTTCTTT. Amino acids: CASSPTLRGYAEAFF.

Comment on this clone: Other nucleotide sequences in the sample specify the same CDR3. V gene TRBV7-2 combines with J gene TRBJ2-5; 9 bases fit TRBD2. CDR1 is SGHTA, CDR2 FQGNSA, per germline. The CDR3 consists of 14 residues. V lost 5 bases to trimming and J lost 1 base; unmatched junction nucleotides: 2. CDR3 bases: TGTGCCAGCAGCCTACTAGCGGGCCAAGAGACCCAGTACTTC. It specifies CASSLLAGQETQYF.

This clone was seen only a few times. This rearrangement joins TRBV7-7 to TRBJ2-5; the D gene is possibly TRBD1 (6 bases). V dropped 5 bases and J dropped 5 bases, with 12 bases sitting between them. Germline CDR1 is SSHAT and CDR2 is FNYEAQ (reference sequence). The CDR3 covers 13 residues. CDR3 region: CASSLTGLETQYF. For the CDR3, the DNA is TGTGCCAGCAGCCTTACAGGGCTGGAGACCCAGTACTTC.

The chain joins TRBV4-1 to TRBJ2-6; tentative D call: TRBD2 (5 bases). Per the germline V gene, CDR1 is MGHRA and CDR2 is YSYEKL. The germline V and J ends were trimmed by 6 bases and 1 base, with 13 bases remaining between them. This CDR3 comprises 16 residues. The DNA for the CDR3 is TGCGCCAGCAGATTGGTCCCGGGATCTGGGGCCAACGTCCTGACTTTC. This gives the protein CASRLVPGSGANVLTF.

This clone is a singleton in its sample. The V call is TRBV19, the J call TRBJ1-1; D is uncertain. The CDR3 sequence is 11 residues long. Germline CDR1 reads LNHDA; CDR2 reads SQIVND (reference sequence). V lost 5 bases, J lost 7 bases, and 8 bases lay in between. CDR3 bases: TGTGCCAGTAGTGATGCGGGTGAAGCTTTCTTT. Translating it yields CASSDAGEAFF.

The rearrangement uses TRBV6-5 and TRBJ1-2; perhaps TRBD1 as D (6 bases). Germline CDR1 reads MNHEY; CDR2 reads SVGAGI. The CDR3 runs to 15 residues. V gave up 6 bases and J gave up 2 bases, with 16 bases separating them. Here the CDR3 DNA reads TGTGCCAGCAGCGACGGGGGGGCCCTGAACTATGGCTACACCTTC. Protein: CASSDGGALNYGYTF.

A few counts support this clone. This chain joins TRBV6-6 and TRBJ2-3, with TRBD1 matching over 7 bases. The germline V gene has CDR1 MNHNY and CDR2 SVGAGI (reference sequence). There are 16 residues in the CDR3. The junction had 10 bases not matched to a gene; V was cut back by 5 bases and J by 2 bases. CDR3 loop: CASSLYHRGNTDTQYF. CDR3 nucleotide sequence: TGTGCCAGCAGTCTATATCACAGGGGAAACACAGATACGCAGTATTTT.

J is TRBJ2-3 and V is TRBV14, with 10 bases aligning to TRBD1. The CDR3 sequence is 18 residues long. Germline V lookup: CDR1 SGHDN, CDR2 FVKESK. The V segment lost 3 bases and the J segment 2 bases; nucleotides outside the gene matches: 11. The CDR3 DNA is TGTGCCAGCAGCCAGTTGCCGGGACAGGGGCCCTACACAGATACGCAGTATTTT. It yields the protein CASSQLPGQGPYTDTQYF.

V usage is TRBV7-6 and J usage is TRBJ2-2, with 8 bases that match TRBD2. The J segment lost 4 bases and the V segment lost 1 base, leaving 2 bases of the junction unmatched. The CDR3 sequence is 15 residues long. Germline CDR1 reads SGHVS; CDR2 reads FNYEAQ. The CDR3: CASSLGLAGTGELFF. CDR3 DNA: TGTGCCAGCAGCTTAGGTCTAGCGGGCACCGGGGAGCTGTTTTTT.

The chain joins TRBV29-1 to TRBJ1-2, with TRBD1 identical over 7 bases. Germline V gives CDR1 SQVTM, CDR2 ANQGSEA. This CDR3 contains 15 residues. Trimming at V came to 3 bases and at J to 0 bases, leaving 7 bases not matched to a gene. CDR3 residues: CSVDGTEAANYGYTF. The DNA for the CDR3 is TGCAGCGTTGACGGGACAGAGGCTGCTAACTATGGCTACACCTTC. The entire variable domain, with the rest obtained from reference TRBV29-1 and TRBJ1-2, is as follows: SAVISQKPSRDICQRGTSLTIQCQVDSQVTMMFWYRQQPGQSLTLIATANQGSEATYESGFVIDKFPISRPNLTFSTLTVSNMSPEDSSIYLCSVDGTEAANYGYTFGSGTRLTVV.

This clone was observed a single time. This chain joins TRBV6-4 and TRBJ1-2; 7 bases fit TRBD1. V shed 4 bases and J 6 bases; nucleotides not matched to a gene: 8. The CDR3 has 14 amino acids. Germline values: CDR1 MRHNA, CDR2 SNTAGT. CDR3: CASSADRVRDGYTF. CDR3 DNA sequence: TGTGCCAGCAGTGCCGACAGGGTTCGGGATGGCTACACCTTC.

The V call is TRBV5-1, the J call TRBJ2-2; the match to TRBD2 covers 13 bases. Germline CDR1 SGHRS, CDR2 YFSETQ. The CDR3 length is 16 residues. J gave up 6 bases and V 1 base, and 3 bases lay outside the gene matches. The CDR3, as DNA: TGCGCCAGCAGCTTGACTAGCGGGGGGGCCCCCGGGGAGCTGTTTTTT. Protein: CASSLTSGGAPGELFF.

V and J are TRBV7-3 and TRBJ2-5; possible D gene TRBD1, 5 bases. This CDR3 is 14 amino acids long. Germline CDR1 is SGHTA and CDR2 is FQGTGA. Trimming removed 5 bases from V and 0 bases from J, with 10 bases in between. As DNA, the CDR3 is TGTGCCAGCAGCCTCAGGGCAGACCAAGAGACCCAGTACTTC. It specifies CASSLRADQETQYF.

This clone came up a few times. V usage is TRBV5-6 and J usage is TRBJ1-3; the D gene is possibly TRBD1 (5 bases). V shed 4 bases and J shed 4 bases, with 12 bases lying between them. The CDR3 consists of 14 residues. Germline lookup yields CDR1 SGHDT and CDR2 YYEEEE. This chain's CDR3 is CASSPLGAGNTIYF. The CDR3 nucleotides read TGTGCCAGCAGCCCCCTTGGGGCAGGAAACACCATATATTTT. Combining the CDR3 with reference TRBV5-6 and TRBJ1-3 gives the whole variable domain DAGVTQSPTHLIKTRGQQVTLRCSPKSGHDTVSWYQQALGQGPQFIFQYYEEEERQRGNFPDRFSGHQFPNYSSELNVNALLLGDSALYLCASSPLGAGNTIYFGEGSWLTVV.

The J gene is TRBJ2-7, the V gene TRBV7-2, with D perhaps TRBD2 (5 bases). CDR3 length equals 13 residues. The V end was cut by 2 bases, the J end by 9 bases, with 14 bases between. In germline, CDR1 is SGHTA, CDR2 FQGNSA. The CDR3 DNA is TGTGCCAGCAGCTTATTCCTAGCTAACGGGCAGTACTTC. Translating gives CASSLFLANGQYF.

This clone was counted a few times. A junction boundary mismatches the germline segment, possibly from a read error. This sequence joins TRBV5-4 and TRBJ2-1; the match to TRBD1 covers 9 bases. CDR3 length: 15 amino acids. The germline V gene encodes CDR1 SGHNT and CDR2 YYREEE (reference sequence). The CDR3 loop is CASTKTGGNYDEQFF. The CDR3 DNA is TGTGCCAGCACCAAGACAGGGGGGAACTACGATGAGCAGTTCTTC.

V usage is TRBV12-5 and J usage is TRBJ1-2, with TRBD1 identical over 7 bases. The germline V gene has CDR1 LGHNT and CDR2 FRNRAP. J gave up 6 bases and V 4 bases, and 5 bases lay outside the gene matches. The CDR3 contains 13 residues. The CDR3 region has the DNA TGTGCTAGTGGTTCGTTCGGGACAGATGGCTACACCTTC. It codes for CASGSFGTDGYTF.

V is TRBV30 and J is TRBJ2-2; 7 bases fit TRBD2. Germline CDR1 GTSNPN, CDR2 SVGIG (reference sequence). After removal of 7 bases from V and 1 base from J, the junction contained 3 bases not matched to a gene. The CDR3 is 13 amino acids. This CDR3 reads CASRGVNTGELFF. CDR3 DNA: TGTGCCTCCCGGGGGGTGAACACCGGGGAGCTGTTTTTT.

The V gene is TRBV6-1, the J gene TRBJ1-6; D gene ambiguous. Germline lookup yields CDR1 MNHNS and CDR2 SASEGT. The CDR3 contains 14 residues. Trimming shortened V by 4 bases and J by 10 bases, and 14 bases separated the two germline ends. The CDR3 reads CASSGTVRESPLHF. The DNA for the CDR3 is TGTGCCAGCAGTGGGACCGTCCGGGAGTCACCCCTCCACTTT.

This chain links TRBV19 with TRBJ2-4; the D gene is possibly TRBD2 (6 bases). The length of the CDR3 is 15 residues. Per the germline V gene, CDR1 is LNHDA and CDR2 is SQIVND (reference sequence). Trimming shortened V by 5 bases and J by 5 bases, and 16 bases separated the two germline ends. The CDR3 bases are TGTGCCAGTAGTCCCGTGACTAGAGGCGAAAACATTCAGTACTTC. Protein: CASSPVTRGENIQYF.

The chain has TRBV10-2 and TRBJ2-3; TRBD2 matches 9 bases. Trimming at V came to 6 bases and at J to 2 bases, leaving 6 bases not matched to a gene. Germline CDR1 is WSHSY and CDR2 is SAAADI. The length of the CDR3 is 15 residues. CDR3 sequence (DNA): TGCGCCAGCAGACAGCGGGGGGACCACACAGATACGCAGTATTTT. Translation gives CASRQRGDHTDTQYF.

This chain joins TRBV2 and TRBJ2-7, with D possibly being TRBD2 (5 bases). There are 14 residues in the CDR3. Germline CDR1 and CDR2: SNHLY and FYNNEI. Trimming took 6 bases from V and 1 from J, leaving 13 bases between them. As DNA, the CDR3 is TGTGCCAGCAGCTACCTAGCAGGTTCCTACGAGCAGTACTTC. Translating it yields CASSYLAGSYEQYF.

The chain uses TRBV5-6 and TRBJ2-1, with 7 bases aligning to TRBD1. V was pared by 0 bases and J by 8 bases, with 8 bases of the junction left unmatched. The length of the CDR3 is 15 residues. Looked up from germline, CDR1 is SGHDT and CDR2 is YYEEEE. The CDR3 loop is CASSLVQGRKDEQFF. The CDR3 nucleotides read TGTGCCAGCAGCTTGGTACAGGGGCGTAAGGATGAGCAGTTCTTC.

The V and J genes are TRBV2 and TRBJ2-3; TRBD1 aligns across 7 bases. CDR3 length: 13 residues. Germline CDR1 SNHLY, CDR2 FYNNEI. Trimming cost V 7 bases and J 6 bases; bases outside gene matches: 7. CDR3 residues: CASIIIRGDTQYF. The CDR3 DNA reads TGTGCCAGCATAATAATCAGGGGGGATACGCAGTATTTT. The full variable domain, rest sourced from reference TRBV2 and TRBJ2-3, is EPEVTQTPSHQVTQMGQEVILRCVPISNHLYFYWYRQILGQKVEFLVSFYNNEISEKSEIFDDQFSVERPDGSNFTLKIRSTKLEDSAMYFCASIIIRGDTQYFGPGTRLTVL.